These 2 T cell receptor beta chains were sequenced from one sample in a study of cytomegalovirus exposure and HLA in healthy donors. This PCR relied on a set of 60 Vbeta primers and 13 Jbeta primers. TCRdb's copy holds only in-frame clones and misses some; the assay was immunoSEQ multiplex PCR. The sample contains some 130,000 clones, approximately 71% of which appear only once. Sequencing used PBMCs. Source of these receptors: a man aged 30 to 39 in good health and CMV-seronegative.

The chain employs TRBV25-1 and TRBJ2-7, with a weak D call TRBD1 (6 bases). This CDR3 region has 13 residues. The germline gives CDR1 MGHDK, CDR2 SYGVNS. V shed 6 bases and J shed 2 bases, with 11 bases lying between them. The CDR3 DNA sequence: TGTGCCAGCAGCCGGGACAAGACCTACGAGCAGTACTTC. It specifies CASSRDKTYEQYF.

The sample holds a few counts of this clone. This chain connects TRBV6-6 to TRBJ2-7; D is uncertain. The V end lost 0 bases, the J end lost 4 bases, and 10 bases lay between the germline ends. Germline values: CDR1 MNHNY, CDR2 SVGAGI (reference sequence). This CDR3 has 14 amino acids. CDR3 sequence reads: CASSYSSPGYEQYF. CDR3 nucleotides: TGTGCCAGCAGTTACTCCTCCCCAGGTTACGAGCAGTACTTC.